These T cell receptor beta chains were read from a single sample in a study of response to subunit inactivated influenza vaccine. TCRdb fed the RT-PCR reads into MiXCR, producing one record per CDR3 protein. The data contain more than 700,000 distinct CDR3 sequences, over 20% of them seen just once; the ten biggest clones take up about 9.4%. The sequenced sample was PBMCs from blood, obtained approximately 5 days after vaccination. These TCRs come from a man aged 50-59 years who received an inactivated influenza vaccine. Both conserved end residues are part of each CDR3. Fields, in order: J gene, clone size, V gene, D gene, CDR3 DNA, CDR3 protein. D genes are given only for firm matches. A clone size is listed for some rows: how often the clone was seen (once, few, many), or a class if it is expanded.

j_call: TRBJ2-7
clone_size: -
v_call: TRBV12-3/TRBV12-4
d_call: TRBD2
cdr3_nt: TGTGCCAGCAGGGGGTCAGCGGGGGGTTACGAGCAGTACTTC
cdr3_aa: CASRGSAGGYEQYF

j_call: TRBJ1-2
clone_size: few
v_call: TRBV2
d_call: -
cdr3_nt: TGTGCCGGACGGCGGGGTGGCTACACCTTC
cdr3_aa: CAGRRGGYTF

j_call: TRBJ2-5
clone_size: -
v_call: TRBV21-1
d_call: -
cdr3_nt: TGTGCCTTTCCGCTACTCCAAGAGACCCAGTACTTC
cdr3_aa: CAFPLLQETQYF

j_call: TRBJ2-5
clone_size: few
v_call: TRBV11-2
d_call: -
cdr3_nt: TGTGCCAGCAGCCAACTAGCGCGAGAGGGGGGTCGTAGGGAGACCCAGTACTTC
cdr3_aa: CASSQLAREGGRRETQYF

j_call: TRBJ2-2
clone_size: -
v_call: TRBV6-5
d_call: -
cdr3_nt: TGTGCCAGCAGGGGGGAGACGGAGCTGTTTTTT
cdr3_aa: CASRGETELFF

j_call: TRBJ2-7
clone_size: -
v_call: TRBV27
d_call: TRBD2
cdr3_nt: TGTGCCAGCAGTCCCACTAGCGGGGGGGCCTTGGAGCAGTACTTC
cdr3_aa: CASSPTSGGALEQYF

j_call: TRBJ2-1
clone_size: -
v_call: TRBV6-2/TRBV6-3
d_call: TRBD2
cdr3_nt: TGTGCCAGCAGATCAGGGACTAGCGGGAGTTGGGATGAGCAGTTCTTC
cdr3_aa: CASRSGTSGSWDEQFF

j_call: TRBJ1-4
clone_size: -
v_call: TRBV10-3
d_call: -
cdr3_nt: TGTGCCACCAGAGCAGACCCCGAGGGCGAAAAACTGTTTTTT
cdr3_aa: CATRADPEGEKLFF

j_call: TRBJ2-5
clone_size: few
v_call: TRBV12-3/TRBV12-4
d_call: TRBD1
cdr3_nt: TGTGCCAGCAGTAACCGACAGGGGATGAGAGAGACCCAGTACTTC
cdr3_aa: CASSNRQGMRETQYF

j_call: TRBJ2-2
clone_size: few
v_call: TRBV9
d_call: TRBD2
cdr3_nt: TGTGCCAGCAGCACAAAAGTAGGGGGACTAGCGGGACGCGACGGGGAGCTGTTTTTT
cdr3_aa: CASSTKVGGLAGRDGELFF

j_call: TRBJ1-2
clone_size: -
v_call: TRBV7-9
d_call: -
cdr3_nt: TGTGCCAGCAGCTTGGGGGACAACCCTAACTATGGCTACACCTTC
cdr3_aa: CASSLGDNPNYGYTF

j_call: TRBJ2-7
clone_size: -
v_call: TRBV20-1
d_call: -
cdr3_nt: TGCAGTGCTACCCCGGGTAGCGCGACCTACGAGCAGTACTTC
cdr3_aa: CSATPGSATYEQYF

j_call: TRBJ1-5
clone_size: few
v_call: TRBV20-1
d_call: -
cdr3_nt: TGCAGTGCTAGGACGAGGAATCAGCCCCAGCATTTT
cdr3_aa: CSARTRNQPQHF

j_call: TRBJ1-1
clone_size: many
v_call: TRBV3-1
d_call: TRBD1
cdr3_nt: TGTGCCAGCAGCCACCACACAACGACAGGGAAGAACACTGAAGCTTTCTTT
cdr3_aa: CASSHHTTTGKNTEAFF

j_call: TRBJ2-1
clone_size: -
v_call: TRBV5-5
d_call: -
cdr3_nt: TGTGCCAGCAGTTCAGGGCCGCAATCCTACAATGAGCAGTTCTTC
cdr3_aa: CASSSGPQSYNEQFF

j_call: TRBJ1-1
clone_size: -
v_call: TRBV19
d_call: -
cdr3_nt: TGTGCCAGTAGTATTCACCTCTCGAGGGGGTCCCCGAACACTGAAGCTTTCTTT
cdr3_aa: CASSIHLSRGSPNTEAFF

j_call: TRBJ2-3
clone_size: -
v_call: TRBV9
d_call: TRBD2
cdr3_nt: TGTGCCAGCAGCGAGACCCTTGCGGGAGTGGCAGATACGCAGTATTTT
cdr3_aa: CASSETLAGVADTQYF

j_call: TRBJ2-5
clone_size: -
v_call: TRBV6-6
d_call: -
cdr3_nt: TGTGCCAGCAGAGGGTTTCAAGAGACCCAGTACTTC
cdr3_aa: CASRGFQETQYF

j_call: TRBJ2-3
clone_size: few
v_call: TRBV6-1
d_call: TRBD2
cdr3_nt: TGTGCCAGCAGTGCAAAGGTAGCGGGGGGTGGTACGCAGTATTTT
cdr3_aa: CASSAKVAGGGTQYF

j_call: TRBJ2-1
clone_size: -
v_call: TRBV2
d_call: -
cdr3_nt: TGTGCCAGCAGGGGGGCGAGACAGTTCTTC
cdr3_aa: CASRGARQFF

j_call: TRBJ2-1
clone_size: -
v_call: TRBV25-1
d_call: TRBD2
cdr3_nt: TGTGCCAGCAGTCGATCGGGAGGCTGGAATGAGCAGTTCTTC
cdr3_aa: CASSRSGGWNEQFF

j_call: TRBJ2-7
clone_size: -
v_call: TRBV9
d_call: -
cdr3_nt: TGTGCCAGCAGCGTAGCTCATGGGGGCCAGTTCGACGAGCAGTACTTC
cdr3_aa: CASSVAHGGQFDEQYF

j_call: TRBJ2-5
clone_size: -
v_call: TRBV24-1
d_call: -
cdr3_nt: TGTGCCACCAGTGATGTGACAGATTACCAAGAGACCCAGTACTTC
cdr3_aa: CATSDVTDYQETQYF

j_call: TRBJ2-2
clone_size: few
v_call: TRBV4-3
d_call: TRBD2
cdr3_nt: TGCGCCAGCAGCCAAGATAATACGGGACTAGCTTGGGAGCTGTTTTTT
cdr3_aa: CASSQDNTGLAWELFF

j_call: TRBJ2-1
clone_size: few
v_call: TRBV7-2
d_call: -
cdr3_nt: TGTGCCAGCAGCCTCGGGTTCGCCGGGGTCAATGAGCAGTTCTTC
cdr3_aa: CASSLGFAGVNEQFF

j_call: TRBJ2-1
clone_size: -
v_call: TRBV20-1
d_call: TRBD2
cdr3_nt: TGCAGTGCCACCCTAGCGGGAGGGGATCGGTGGCAGTTCTTC
cdr3_aa: CSATLAGGDRWQFF

j_call: TRBJ2-4
clone_size: few
v_call: TRBV4-2
d_call: -
cdr3_nt: TGTGCCAGCAGCACGACAGGGGACTACGGTTCTGGCATTCAGTACTTC
cdr3_aa: CASSTTGDYGSGIQYF

j_call: TRBJ2-5
clone_size: -
v_call: TRBV4-3
d_call: TRBD1
cdr3_nt: TGCGCCAGCAGCCAAGACTACTTCGGACAGGGGGCCGGAGAGACCCAGTACTTC
cdr3_aa: CASSQDYFGQGAGETQYF

j_call: TRBJ2-2
clone_size: few
v_call: TRBV7-9
d_call: -
cdr3_nt: TGTGCCAGCAGCTTATGGCGGAACACCGGGGAGCTGTTTTTT
cdr3_aa: CASSLWRNTGELFF

j_call: TRBJ2-1
clone_size: -
v_call: TRBV5-1
d_call: -
cdr3_nt: TGCGCCAGCAGCCAGAACACGGGCAGCTCCTACAATGAGCAGTTCTTC
cdr3_aa: CASSQNTGSSYNEQFF

j_call: TRBJ2-2
clone_size: many
v_call: TRBV29-1
d_call: -
cdr3_nt: TGCAGCGTTGGTCTCCTCGTCGGGGAGCTGTTTTTT
cdr3_aa: CSVGLLVGELFF

j_call: TRBJ2-5
clone_size: few
v_call: TRBV12-3/TRBV12-4
d_call: -
cdr3_nt: TGTGCCAGCAGTTTTAATGCCCAAGAGACCCAGTACTTC
cdr3_aa: CASSFNAQETQYF

j_call: TRBJ2-1
clone_size: -
v_call: TRBV6-4
d_call: -
cdr3_nt: TGTGCCAGCAGTAGGACTCCAGCTACCGACGCGAGTGAGCAGTTCTTC
cdr3_aa: CASSRTPATDASEQFF

j_call: TRBJ2-1
clone_size: -
v_call: TRBV10-3
d_call: TRBD2
cdr3_nt: TGTGCCATCCAAAGTGGGACTAGCGGGAGGGTATCCTACAATGAGCAGTTCTTC
cdr3_aa: CAIQSGTSGRVSYNEQFF

j_call: TRBJ2-1
clone_size: -
v_call: TRBV20-1
d_call: TRBD1
cdr3_nt: TGCAGTGCAAGGGGGCAGAAATACAATGAGCAGTTCTTC
cdr3_aa: CSARGQKYNEQFF

j_call: TRBJ2-3
clone_size: many
v_call: TRBV7-8
d_call: TRBD1
cdr3_nt: TGTGCCAGCAGCTTCGGACAGGGGAGAACAGATACGCAGTATTTT
cdr3_aa: CASSFGQGRTDTQYF

j_call: TRBJ1-6
clone_size: -
v_call: TRBV4-2
d_call: -
cdr3_nt: TGTGCCAGCAGCCAAGATATGGGGAGCTCCTATAATTCACCCCTCCACTTT
cdr3_aa: CASSQDMGSSYNSPLHF

j_call: TRBJ2-5
clone_size: -
v_call: TRBV4-3
d_call: -
cdr3_nt: TGCGCCAGCAGCCAAGATTCGGGCAGCCGGGGGGAGACCCAGTACTTC
cdr3_aa: CASSQDSGSRGETQYF

j_call: TRBJ2-7
clone_size: -
v_call: TRBV15
d_call: -
cdr3_nt: TGTGCCACCAGCAGAGATAGGGGCTCAGAACGAGGGCAGTACTTC
cdr3_aa: CATSRDRGSERGQYF

j_call: TRBJ2-5
clone_size: -
v_call: TRBV7-2
d_call: -
cdr3_nt: TGTGCCAGCAGCTTAGGGGTTAGGGGACGGCTTCAAGAGACCCAGTACTTC
cdr3_aa: CASSLGVRGRLQETQYF

j_call: TRBJ2-7
clone_size: few
v_call: TRBV2
d_call: TRBD2
cdr3_nt: TGTGCCAGCAGTGAGTCCCGGCTAGCGGGGTATGAGCAGTACTTC
cdr3_aa: CASSESRLAGYEQYF

j_call: TRBJ1-6
clone_size: few
v_call: TRBV6-5
d_call: -
cdr3_nt: TGTGCCAGCAGTTACGGGGGGGCGCATAATTCACCCCTCCACTTT
cdr3_aa: CASSYGGAHNSPLHF

j_call: TRBJ2-4
clone_size: -
v_call: TRBV6-2/TRBV6-3
d_call: TRBD2
cdr3_nt: TGTGCCAGCAGCCAGGGACTAGCGGCCCTAGCCAAAAACATTGAGTACTTC
cdr3_aa: CASSQGLAALAKNIEYF

j_call: TRBJ2-3
clone_size: -
v_call: TRBV5-1
d_call: TRBD2
cdr3_nt: TGCGCCAGCAGCCTCCAAGGGACTAGCGGCACAGATACGCAGTATTTT
cdr3_aa: CASSLQGTSGTDTQYF

j_call: TRBJ1-2
clone_size: many
v_call: TRBV28
d_call: -
cdr3_nt: TGTGCCAGCAGTTCCCCAGGGAGAGGCTATGGCTACACCTTC
cdr3_aa: CASSSPGRGYGYTF

j_call: TRBJ2-3
clone_size: -
v_call: TRBV20-1
d_call: -
cdr3_nt: TGCAGTGCTCCACCAGGGTGGTCAGATACGCAGTATTTT
cdr3_aa: CSAPPGWSDTQYF

j_call: TRBJ1-1
clone_size: -
v_call: TRBV12-3/TRBV12-4
d_call: -
cdr3_nt: TGTGCCAGCAGTTTCCTCCAGGGGCGTGAAGCTTTCTTT
cdr3_aa: CASSFLQGREAFF

j_call: TRBJ2-2
clone_size: -
v_call: TRBV7-2
d_call: -
cdr3_nt: TGTGCCAGCAGCTTAGGACTGCATAGGGCCGGGGAGCTGTTTTTT
cdr3_aa: CASSLGLHRAGELFF

j_call: TRBJ2-7
clone_size: few
v_call: TRBV20-1
d_call: TRBD1
cdr3_nt: TGCAGTGCTAGAGATAAGGACAGGGTGTACTTC
cdr3_aa: CSARDKDRVYF

j_call: TRBJ2-3
clone_size: few
v_call: TRBV4-3
d_call: TRBD2
cdr3_nt: TGCGCCAGCAGCTACTCCTACACTAGCGGGGCGGGAGATACGCAGTATTTT
cdr3_aa: CASSYSYTSGAGDTQYF

j_call: TRBJ2-7
clone_size: -
v_call: TRBV18
d_call: -
cdr3_nt: TGTGCCAGCTCACCCCGGGACGCAGCCTACGAGCAGTACTTC
cdr3_aa: CASSPRDAAYEQYF

j_call: TRBJ2-7
clone_size: -
v_call: TRBV6-1
d_call: -
cdr3_nt: TGTGCCACCTGGGGAGGAGCACATTACGAGCAGTACTTC
cdr3_aa: CATWGGAHYEQYF

j_call: TRBJ2-7
clone_size: -
v_call: TRBV4-2
d_call: -
cdr3_nt: TGTGCCAGCAGCCAAGGACTAGGCCTCTCCTACGAGCAGTACTTC
cdr3_aa: CASSQGLGLSYEQYF

j_call: TRBJ1-1
clone_size: many
v_call: TRBV14
d_call: -
cdr3_nt: TGTGCCAGCAGCCCTCCAGGGGCTGAAGCTTTCTTT
cdr3_aa: CASSPPGAEAFF

j_call: TRBJ1-2
clone_size: -
v_call: TRBV4-3
d_call: TRBD1
cdr3_nt: TGCGCCAGCAGCCAAGATCGACAGGGAGGTTATGGCTACACCTTC
cdr3_aa: CASSQDRQGGYGYTF

j_call: TRBJ1-2
clone_size: -
v_call: TRBV6-2/TRBV6-3
d_call: TRBD1
cdr3_nt: TGTGCCAGCAGTTGGACAGGGGCCACGGATGGCTACACCTTC
cdr3_aa: CASSWTGATDGYTF

j_call: TRBJ2-3
clone_size: few
v_call: TRBV6-1
d_call: TRBD2
cdr3_nt: TGTGCCAGCATCACCTCGGGATTAGCGGGCGGAAGCACAGATACGCAGTATTTT
cdr3_aa: CASITSGLAGGSTDTQYF

j_call: TRBJ2-5
clone_size: -
v_call: TRBV5-5
d_call: -
cdr3_nt: TGTGCCAGCAGCTTGTCCCCCCAGCAAGAGACCCAGTACTTC
cdr3_aa: CASSLSPQQETQYF

j_call: TRBJ2-3
clone_size: few
v_call: TRBV7-8
d_call: -
cdr3_nt: TGTGCCAGCAGCTTAGGGTCAAATACGCAGTATTTT
cdr3_aa: CASSLGSNTQYF

j_call: TRBJ1-1
clone_size: -
v_call: TRBV6-1
d_call: TRBD1
cdr3_nt: TGTGCCAGCAGTGCGACAGGGGGGGTGAACACTGAAGCTTTCTTT
cdr3_aa: CASSATGGVNTEAFF